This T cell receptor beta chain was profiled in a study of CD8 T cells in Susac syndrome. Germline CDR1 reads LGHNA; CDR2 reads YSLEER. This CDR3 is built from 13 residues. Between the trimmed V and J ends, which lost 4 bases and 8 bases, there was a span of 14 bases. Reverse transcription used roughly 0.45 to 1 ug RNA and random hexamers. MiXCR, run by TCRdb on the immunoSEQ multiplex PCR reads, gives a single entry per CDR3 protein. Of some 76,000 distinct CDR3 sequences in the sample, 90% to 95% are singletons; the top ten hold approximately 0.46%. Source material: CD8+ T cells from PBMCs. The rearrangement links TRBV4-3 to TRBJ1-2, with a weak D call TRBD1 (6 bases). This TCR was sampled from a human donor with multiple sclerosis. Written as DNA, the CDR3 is TGCGCCAGCAGCCTGGACGGGGGGCGCGGCTACACCTTC. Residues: CASSLDGGRGYTF.